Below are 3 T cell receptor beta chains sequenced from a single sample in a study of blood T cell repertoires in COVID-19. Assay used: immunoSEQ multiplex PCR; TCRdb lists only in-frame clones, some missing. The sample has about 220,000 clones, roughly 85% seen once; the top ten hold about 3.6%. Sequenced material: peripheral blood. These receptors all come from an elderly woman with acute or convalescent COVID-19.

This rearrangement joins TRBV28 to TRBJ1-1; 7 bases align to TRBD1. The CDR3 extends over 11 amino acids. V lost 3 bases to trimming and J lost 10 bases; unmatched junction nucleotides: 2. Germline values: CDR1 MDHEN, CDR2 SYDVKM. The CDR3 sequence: CASSFRTGAFF. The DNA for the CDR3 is TGTGCCAGCAGTTTTCGGACAGGAGCTTTCTTT.

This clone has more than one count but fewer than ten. The CDR3 nucleotides are TGTGCCAGCTCACCAACCTCGGGACTAGCGGCGATGATCTCTAATGAGCAGTTCTTC. Translating it yields CASSPTSGLAAMISNEQFF. This chain uses TRBV18 with TRBJ2-1, with TRBD2 identical over 11 bases. After removal of 2 bases from V and 7 bases from J, the junction contained 16 bases not matched to a gene. CDR1 and CDR2 (germline): KGHSH, LQKENI. This CDR3 has 19 amino acids.

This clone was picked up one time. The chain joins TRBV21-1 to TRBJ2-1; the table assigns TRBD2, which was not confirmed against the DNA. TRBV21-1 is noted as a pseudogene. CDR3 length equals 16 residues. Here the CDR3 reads CASSKVSSGGPHEQFF. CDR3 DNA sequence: TGTGCCAGCAGCAAAGTGAGTAGCGGGGGGCCCCATGAGCAGTTCTTC.